The 10 T cell receptor beta chains presented below share a single source sample, sequenced in a study of neurological immune-mediated disorders (dated by TCRdb to the late 2010s). Library construction relied on 5' RACE. TCRdb names Illumina HiSeq 2500 as the instrument used. TCRdb trimmed public reads at Q25 via fastp, called clones via MiXCR and kept in-frame beta chains. Duplicate CDR3 protein sequences are folded into a single record with the most common DNA and genes. The sample contains 57,000 or so distinct CDR3 sequences, over 9.5% of them found a single time. Of the sample, less than 2% falls within the top ten clones. The sample comprised PBMCs. These receptors were taken from a man aged 55 to 70 in good health.

This clonotype appeared many times. The rearrangement uses TRBV18 and TRBJ2-3; 9 bases align to TRBD1. The CDR3 runs 16 residues. Germline V lookup: CDR1 KGHSH, CDR2 LQKENI. Unmatched junction bases numbered 5, after V lost 2 bases and J lost 2 bases. CDR3 region: CASSPRDRVNTDTQYF. The DNA of the CDR3 is TGTGCCAGCTCACCAAGGGACAGGGTCAACACAGATACGCAGTATTTT.

The gene calls are TRBV12-3 or TRBV12-4 and TRBJ2-4; D may be TRBD2 (6 bases). This CDR3 has 17 amino acids. Trimming pared 6 bases from V and 0 bases from J, leaving 18 bases between. CDR3 loop: CASSPGAGTGAKNIQYF. The CDR3 region has the DNA TGTGCCAGCAGCCCCGGGGCGGGGACCGGAGCCAAAAACATTCAGTACTTC.

This clonotype was detected ten times or more. This sequence joins TRBV5-1 and TRBJ1-2, with D possibly being TRBD1 (5 bases). This CDR3 contains 15 residues. Germline V CDR1 and CDR2: SGHRS, YFSETQ. V was shortened by 0 bases and J by 4 bases, with 13 bases between the two germline ends. CDR3 in DNA: TGCGCCAGCAGCTTGGATGGGGGACCCCCCTATGGCTACACCTTC. It yields the protein CASSLDGGPPYGYTF.

This clonotype was observed many times. The V and J genes are TRBV18 and TRBJ1-1, with D hard to call. Trimming removed 6 bases at V and 5 bases at J, with 16 bases between. CDR1 is KGHSH, CDR2 LQKENI, per germline. The CDR3 runs to 14 residues. DNA of the CDR3: TGTGCCAGCTCGCCGGGTTCGGGGAGGACTGAAGCTTTCTTT. This gives the protein CASSPGSGRTEAFF.

J is TRBJ2-3 and V is TRBV6-5, with D possibly being TRBD2 (5 bases). Trimming shortened V by 6 bases and J by 6 bases, and 16 bases separated the two germline ends. Germline V gene lookup returns CDR1 MNHEY and CDR2 SVGAGI. This CDR3 contains 14 residues. CDR3 nucleotides: TGTGCCAGCAGACCTGGTTTTGGGGAGGATACGCAGTATTTT. Its translation is CASRPGFGEDTQYF.

This clonotype was picked up many times. This chain joins TRBV7-2 and TRBJ2-3; D is ambiguous. CDR1 and CDR2 from the germline V gene are SGHTA and FQGNSA. The V and J ends lost 4 bases and 0 bases respectively, with 11 bases between them. The CDR3 runs 15 residues. The CDR3 protein is CASSSLRPSTDTQYF. CDR3 nucleotide sequence: TGTGCCAGCAGCTCTCTGAGGCCTAGCACAGATACGCAGTATTTT.

Ten or more counts support this clonotype. The chain couples TRBV7-2 to TRBJ2-7; a possible D gene is TRBD2 (7 bases). Germline V CDR1 and CDR2: SGHTA, FQGNSA. Trimming removed 3 bases at V and 7 bases at J, with 10 bases between. There are 12 residues in the CDR3. CDR3: CASSFGGQEQYF. CDR3 DNA sequence: TGTGCCAGCAGCTTCGGGGGGCAGGAGCAGTACTTC.

This clonotype was recorded at least ten times. This chain connects TRBV20-1 to TRBJ1-1, with 8 nucleotides matching TRBD1. The CDR3 sequence is 16 residues long. The germline V gene has CDR1 DFQATT and CDR2 SNEGSKA (reference sequence). The trim removed 0 bases at V and 1 base at J, leaving 7 bases unmatched. The CDR3 protein is CSARDAGGAGNTEAFF. CDR3 DNA sequence: TGCAGTGCTAGAGATGCAGGGGGCGCGGGGAACACTGAAGCTTTCTTT.

This clonotype was seen many times. The chain combines TRBV28 with TRBJ2-6; D is undetermined. CDR3 length: 16 residues. Between the trimmed V and J ends, which lost 0 bases and 0 bases, there was a span of 6 bases. Germline CDR1 reads MDHEN; CDR2 reads SYDVKM. CDR3 coding DNA: TGTGCCAGCAGTTTATGGCTAACCTCTGGGGCCAACGTCCTGACTTTC. The encoded protein is CASSLWLTSGANVLTF.

In this sample, this clonotype turned up many times. Possible read error: a much larger clone is one base away. The chain carries TRBV12-3 or TRBV12-4 and TRBJ2-2; 9 bases are shared with TRBD1. The CDR3 length is 16 residues. The trim removed 10 bases at V and 1 base at J, leaving 10 bases unmatched. The CDR3 spells CANKEGQGMNTGELFF. Written as DNA, the CDR3 is TGTGCCAACAAGGAGGGACAGGGAATGAACACCGGGGAGCTGTTTTTT.